The T cell receptor (beta chain) described here comes from a study of blood T cell repertoires in COVID-19. This clone was detected once. The DNA is left out, because the CDR3 cannot be placed on it with certainty; the CDR3 is given as TCRdb lists it. Per the original methods: Amplifying reference gene primers gave estimates of nucleated cell counts. Clones were sequenced by immunoSEQ multiplex PCR, and TCRdb holds only the in-frame ones, with some missing. For V, J and clone size, that table is used; D and trimming come from the DNA. The data contain around 60,000 clones, 74% of them singletons. The CDR3 is 14 residues long, ends included. Looked up from germline, CDR1 is SNHLY and CDR2 is FYNNEI.

This TCR was sampled from a woman older than 75 with acute or convalescent COVID-19. The V call is TRBV2, the J call TRBJ2-5; the table names TRBD2, a call not compared with the DNA. Material for sequencing was peripheral blood. The CDR3 protein is CASSVVGPGETQYF.